This is a list of T cell receptor beta chains from one sample in a study of cytomegalovirus exposure and HLA in healthy donors. Profiling relied on immunoSEQ multiplex PCR, and the TCRdb table lists in-frame clones only, not all of them. The table lists approximately 220,000 clones, about 79% of them singletons. The specimen was PBMCs. The receptors originated from a man between 18 and 35 years old in good health and CMV-seronegative. Both conserved end residues are part of each CDR3. The order of the fields is CDR3 length, clone size, D gene, J gene, V gene, CDR3 DNA, CDR3 protein. The D gene is left open where the match is weak. Clone size is given for some rows only: seen once, a few or many times, or a class if the clone is expanded.

>13|.|.|TRBJ1-2|TRBV6-5
TGTGCCAGCAGTCGGGTACCACCCTATGGCTACACCTTC
CASSRVPPYGYTF
>15|.|.|TRBJ2-5|TRBV5-6
TGTGCCAGCAGCTTGAGTACTGGGCACCAAGAGACCCAGTACTTC
CASSLSTGHQETQYF
>14|few|.|TRBJ2-1|TRBV6-5
TGTGCCAGCAGTTACCTGGGGACTTTCAATGAGCAGTTCTTC
CASSYLGTFNEQFF
>15|.|.|TRBJ2-3|TRBV2
TGTGCCAGCAGTAACCCGGGACAAAGCACAGATACGCAGTATTTT
CASSNPGQSTDTQYF
>16|once|TRBD2|TRBJ2-1|TRBV19
TGTGCCAGTAGTATAGTGAATCGGGGAGGGTACAATGAGCAGTTCTTC
CASSIVNRGGYNEQFF
>15|.|.|TRBJ2-1|TRBV19
TGTGCCAGTAGTATAGGGACAGATTCCTACAATGAGCAGTTCTTC
CASSIGTDSYNEQFF
>14|.|TRBD2|TRBJ2-1|TRBV29-1
TGCAGCGCGGCGTGGACTAGCGGGAGTGGTGAGCAGTTCTTC
CSAAWTSGSGEQFF
>15|.|TRBD2|TRBJ2-1|TRBV5-6
TGTGCCAGCAGCTTGGGTCGGGGGGGCCTGAATGAGCAGTTCTTC
CASSLGRGGLNEQFF
>15|.|.|TRBJ1-4|TRBV7-9
TGTGCCAGCAGCCTAGAGGGACAATCTAATGAAAAACTGTTTTTT
CASSLEGQSNEKLFF
>15|.|TRBD2|TRBJ2-7|TRBV6-1
TGTGCCAGCAGTGAAACCTTGGGGGGGTCTTACGAGCAGTACTTC
CASSETLGGSYEQYF
>13|once|.|TRBJ1-1|TRBV7-7
TGTGCTAGCCCCTTCGGGCGGGCGCGGGAAGCTTTCTTT
CASPFGRAREAFF
>17|.|.|TRBJ2-5|TRBV18
TGTGCCAGCTCACCTCGACAGGCCCTGGGCTTACAAGAGACCCAGTACTTC
CASSPRQALGLQETQYF
>15|.|.|TRBJ1-2|TRBV14
TGTGCCAGCAGCCAGGGACACCTCGAGGACTATGGCTACACCTTC
CASSQGHLEDYGYTF
>15|few|.|TRBJ2-5|TRBV5-4
TGTGCCAGCAGCTTGGAGGGCCCCCGAGGGGAGACCCAGTACTTC
CASSLEGPRGETQYF
>14|.|.|TRBJ2-7|TRBV2
TGTGCCAGCAGTGAAGGGGGGCCAGATTACGAGCAGTACTTC
CASSEGGPDYEQYF
>14|.|TRBD1|TRBJ1-2|TRBV19
TGTGCCAGTAGTATAGTAGGGTCAGGGGGACGCTACACCTTC
CASSIVGSGGRYTF
>16|.|TRBD2|TRBJ2-3|TRBV7-2
TGTGCCAGCAGCTCCTATACTAGCGGGGGCCGGGATACGCAGTATTTT
CASSSYTSGGRDTQYF